Following are 10 T cell receptor beta chains from one sample sequenced in a study of T cells of healthy individuals. TCRdb reanalysed the 5' RACE reads using MiXCR and keeps one entry per CDR3 protein. The data show tens of thousands of distinct CDR3 sequences, with approximately 14% seen just once and 15% to 20% held by the top ten. Every receptor here comes from a human donor in good health.

The chain uses TRBV18 and TRBJ1-5; D unclear. Trimming left V 0 bases short and J 3 bases short, with 12 bases between. Germline V gives CDR1 KGHSH, CDR2 LQKENI. This CDR3 is 16 amino acids long. The CDR3 protein is CASSPPGRGDNQPQHF. CDR3 DNA: TGTGCCAGCTCACCACCTGGGAGAGGCGACAATCAGCCCCAGCATTTT.

V is TRBV19 and J is TRBJ2-7; 8 positions match TRBD1. Germline V CDR1 and CDR2: LNHDA, SQIVND (reference sequence). The CDR3 has 14 amino acids. The trim removed 5 bases at V and 3 bases at J, leaving 6 bases unmatched. CDR3 sequence: CASSRDRKNYEQYF. The CDR3 nucleotides read TGTGCCAGTAGTCGGGACAGGAAAAACTACGAGCAGTACTTC.

Many counts were recorded for this clonotype. The rearrangement joins TRBV10-2 to TRBJ2-1; possible D gene TRBD2, 6 bases. The CDR3 contains 15 residues. V dropped 8 bases and J dropped 3 bases, with 17 bases sitting between them. Germline assignment: CDR1 WSHSY and CDR2 SAAADI. The CDR3 is CASGDAGSVYNEQFF. Here the CDR3 DNA reads TGCGCCAGCGGAGACGCGGGGTCAGTCTACAATGAGCAGTTCTTC.

At least ten counts were recorded for this clonotype. J is TRBJ2-7 and V is TRBV20-1, with D hard to call. V was shortened by 3 bases and J by 4 bases, with 13 bases between the two germline ends. The CDR3 totals 13 residues. Germline lookup yields CDR1 DFQATT and CDR2 SNEGSKA (reference sequence). CDR3 residues: CSASGLTPYEQYF. In DNA, the CDR3 is TGCAGTGCTAGCGGGCTCACCCCATACGAGCAGTACTTC.

This clonotype was seen ten or more times. This chain joins TRBV7-2 and TRBJ2-7, with D possibly TRBD1 on 6 matching bases. The germline V and J ends were trimmed by 1 base and 1 base, with 26 bases remaining between them. The CDR3 totals 20 residues. The germline gives CDR1 SGHTA, CDR2 FQGNSA. CDR3 region: CASSLVAGLFRDKVSYEQYF. The CDR3 nucleotides read TGTGCCAGCAGCTTAGTCGCAGGATTGTTCCGGGACAAGGTATCCTACGAGCAGTACTTC.

This clonotype was counted between two and nine times. V gene TRBV6-5 combines with J gene TRBJ2-3; D gene ambiguous. V was pared by 5 bases and J by 5 bases, with 8 bases between. Germline-derived CDR1 and CDR2 are MNHEY and SVGAGI. The CDR3 totals 12 residues. The CDR3 bases are TGTGCCAGCAGTCGACATCGAGATACGCAGTATTTT. Protein sequence: CASSRHRDTQYF.

The table lists this clonotype with many counts. The gene calls are TRBV4-1 and TRBJ1-3; D is ambiguous. The CDR3 contains 14 residues. The V gene lost 1 base and the J gene lost 2 bases, with 6 bases spanning the gap. Germline-derived CDR1 and CDR2 are MGHRA and YSYEKL. CDR3 loop: CASSQVGTGNTIYF. Here the CDR3 DNA reads TGCGCCAGCAGCCAAGTAGGGACTGGAAACACCATATATTTT.

This clonotype has at least ten counts. The chain couples TRBV10-3 to TRBJ2-2; a weak D match, TRBD1 (5 bases). The CDR3 length is 15 residues. The germline V gene encodes CDR1 ENHRY and CDR2 SYGVKD. Trimming left V 5 bases short and J 0 bases short, with 10 bases between. CDR3 protein: CAISTGHPNTGELFF. CDR3 bases: TGTGCCATCAGTACAGGTCATCCGAACACCGGGGAGCTGTTTTTT.

V usage is TRBV19 and J usage is TRBJ2-7, with D possibly matching TRBD2 (6 bases). The germline gives CDR1 LNHDA, CDR2 SQIVND (reference sequence). Trimming shortened V by 3 bases and J by 2 bases, and 11 bases separated the two germline ends. The CDR3 runs 14 residues. CDR3 in DNA: TGTGCCAGTAGTATCGCGGGATACACCTACGAGCAGTACTTC. This encodes CASSIAGYTYEQYF.

The chain is built from TRBV4-3 and TRBJ1-1; D gene ambiguous. This CDR3 is 17 amino acids long. Germline CDR1 LGHNA, CDR2 YSLEER. The V and J ends lost 2 bases and 1 base respectively, with 17 bases between them. The CDR3 DNA reads TGCGCCAGCAGCCAACAAACTGGGCAGACACGGAACACTGAAGCTTTCTTT. Translating gives CASSQQTGQTRNTEAFF.